These T cell receptor beta chains were read from a single sample in a study of blood T cell repertoires in COVID-19. The method was immunoSEQ multiplex PCR; TCRdb's version includes in-frame clones alone and lacks a portion of them. Among about 18,000 clones listed, about 88% were seen once. The source material was peripheral blood. These receptors were taken from a middle-aged man with active COVID-19. Each CDR3 is given with its conserved first and last residue. D genes are given only for firm matches. Size values are once, few and many counts, or a class for expanded clones, and some rows have none.

d_call j_call clone_size v_call cdr3_nt cdr3_aa
TRBD1 TRBJ2-2 NA TRBV7-9 TGTGCCAGCAGCCCAGATACCGGGACAGGGAGAACCGGGGAGCTGTTTTTT CASSPDTGTGRTGELFF
NA TRBJ2-2 NA TRBV28 TGTGCCAGCAGTTTACCCCCAGGAGGTAACACCGGGGAGCTGTTTTTT CASSLPPGGNTGELFF
NA TRBJ1-2 once TRBV7-9 TGTGCCAGCAGCTCCCCAGGTTACTATGGCTACACCTTC CASSSPGYYGYTF
TRBD1 TRBJ2-2 few TRBV24-1 TGTGCCACCAGTGATTTAGGGACAGGGGAGGACGGGGAGCTGTTTTTT CATSDLGTGEDGELFF
NA TRBJ1-1 few TRBV3-1/TRBV3-2 TGTGCCAGCAGCCAATCGGCCTCGGGGGGCACTGAAGCTTTCTTT CASSQSASGGTEAFF
TRBD1 TRBJ1-6 NA TRBV6-7 TGTGCCAGCACCGAAACGACAGGGAAGAATAATTCACCCCTCCACTTT CASTETTGKNNSPLHF
TRBD1 TRBJ2-4 NA TRBV6-6 TGTGCCAGCAGTCGGGGGACAGGGTTCGGAAACATTCAGTACTTC CASSRGTGFGNIQYF
NA TRBJ2-7 once TRBV5-8 TGTGCCAGCAGCTCTGGCGGGTGGGAGTGGGGCTACGAGCAGTACTTC CASSSGGWEWGYEQYF
NA TRBJ1-5 NA TRBV30 TGTGCCTGGAGTGTACTACGGGGGTGGGGGTATCAGCCCCAGCATTTT CAWSVLRGWGYQPQHF
TRBD1 TRBJ2-7 NA TRBV27 TGTGCCACCCAAGATCCCGCGACAGGGACCTACGAGCAGTACTTC CATQDPATGTYEQYF
NA TRBJ1-2 NA TRBV19 TGTGCCAGTAGTATAGGGACAGTACCCGGCTACACCTTC CASSIGTVPGYTF
TRBD2 TRBJ2-7 large TRBV27 TGTGCCAGCAGTTTGAGGGACTACTACGAGCAGTACTTC CASSLRDYYEQYF
NA TRBJ2-1 NA TRBV3-1/TRBV3-2 TGTGCCAGCAGCCAAGGTCTAGCCTACAATGAGCAGTTCTTC CASSQGLAYNEQFF
NA TRBJ1-5 NA TRBV6-6 TGTGCCAGCAGTCCCAGGGGAGAGAATCAGCCCCAGCATTTT CASSPRGENQPQHF
TRBD2 TRBJ2-1 NA TRBV7-9 TGTGCCAGCAGCTCGCCGGGACTAGCGGACTCAAATGAGCAGTTCTTC CASSSPGLADSNEQFF
TRBD2 TRBJ2-1 few TRBV6-2/TRBV6-3 TGTGCCAGCAGTTACTCCCCGACTAGCGGCCTATACAATGAGCAGTTCTTC CASSYSPTSGLYNEQFF
NA TRBJ2-7 NA TRBV13 TGTGCCAGCAGCTTAGGAGGGAGCATCTACGAGCAGTACTTC CASSLGGSIYEQYF
TRBD2 TRBJ2-3 NA TRBV27 TGTGCCAGCACCACTATACTCCCTAGCGGGAGCACAGATACGCAGTATTTT CASTTILPSGSTDTQYF
TRBD1 TRBJ2-7 NA TRBV4-3 TGCGCCAGCAGCCAACTGACAGGGAACTACGAGCAGTACTTC CASSQLTGNYEQYF
TRBD2 TRBJ2-5 NA TRBV25-1 TGTGCCAGCAGCCGGGGGGTGGGCGAGCGGGAGACCCAGTACTTC CASSRGVGERETQYF
NA TRBJ1-3 once TRBV6-5 TGTGCCAGCATCAAGACCGGGATCTCTGGAAACACCATATATTTT CASIKTGISGNTIYF
NA TRBJ1-1 NA TRBV19 TGTGCCAGTAGTATACAGGGCCCGAACACTGAAGCTTTCTTT CASSIQGPNTEAFF
NA TRBJ1-5 NA TRBV6-2/TRBV6-3 TGTGCCAGCAGTTATTTCAAAATGGACTATGCGTGGGAGCCCCAGCATTTT CASSYFKMDYAWEPQHF
NA TRBJ2-3 NA TRBV19 TGTGCCAGTAGTCGGAAGGGGTTCACAGATACGCAGTATTTT CASSRKGFTDTQYF
TRBD2 TRBJ2-7 NA TRBV5-1 TGCGCCAGCAGCTCGGGACTAGCCGTGCATGAGCAGTACTTC CASSSGLAVHEQYF
TRBD2 TRBJ2-7 NA TRBV6-2/TRBV6-3 TGTGCCAGCAGTTACTATTCGCAACGGACTAGCAGATCCTACGAGCAGTACTTC CASSYYSQRTSRSYEQYF
NA TRBJ1-1 NA TRBV4-3 TGCGCCAGCAGCCCTCGCGAGGGGGGGTACACTGAAGCTTTCTTT CASSPREGGYTEAFF
TRBD2 TRBJ2-3 NA TRBV5-1 TGCGCCAGCAGCAGCGGGAGTTGGGGAGATACGCAGTATTTT CASSSGSWGDTQYF
NA TRBJ1-6 NA TRBV11-3 TGTGCCAGCAGCTTCCCCACGATGGTTACGGGTTCACCCCTCCACTTT CASSFPTMVTGSPLHF
TRBD2 TRBJ2-1 NA TRBV3-1/TRBV3-2 TGTGCCAGCAGCCCCTACTTTCCGGGACTAGCGGGAGTAAGGGAGCAGTTCTTC CASSPYFPGLAGVREQFF
NA TRBJ2-2 NA TRBV19 TGTGCCAGTAGTATTGCCCGGGGGGCGGGATTGACCGGGGAGCTGTTTTTT CASSIARGAGLTGELFF
NA TRBJ2-3 NA TRBV5-1 TGCGCCAGCAGTCCTGCTGGAGGTACTAGCACAGATACGCAGTATTTT CASSPAGGTSTDTQYF